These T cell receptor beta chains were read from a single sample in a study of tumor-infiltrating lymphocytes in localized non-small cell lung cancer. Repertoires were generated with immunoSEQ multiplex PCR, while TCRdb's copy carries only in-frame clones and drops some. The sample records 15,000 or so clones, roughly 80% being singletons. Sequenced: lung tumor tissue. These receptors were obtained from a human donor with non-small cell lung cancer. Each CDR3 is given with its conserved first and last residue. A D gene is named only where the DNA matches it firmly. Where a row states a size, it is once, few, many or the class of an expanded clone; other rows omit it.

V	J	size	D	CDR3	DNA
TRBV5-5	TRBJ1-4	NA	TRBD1	CASSFTGGDVEKLFF	TGTGCCAGCAGCTTTACAGGGGGAGACGTTGAAAAACTGTTTTTT
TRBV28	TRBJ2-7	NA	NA	CASRLSGGPYEQYF	TGTGCCAGCAGACTTTCCGGGGGGCCATACGAGCAGTACTTC
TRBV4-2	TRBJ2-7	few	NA	CASSQDGGAHYEQYF	TGTGCCAGCAGCCAAGATGGAGGGGCCCACTACGAGCAGTACTTC
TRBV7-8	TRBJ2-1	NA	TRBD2	CASSSPLAGGPSYNEQFF	TGTGCCAGCAGCTCGCCACTAGCGGGAGGGCCCTCTTACAATGAGCAGTTCTTC
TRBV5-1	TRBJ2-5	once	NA	CASSLEAVGDQETQYF	TGCGCCAGCAGCTTGGAGGCAGTGGGGGACCAAGAGACCCAGTACTTC
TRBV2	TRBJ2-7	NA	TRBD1	CASTRDRGLGEQYF	TGTGCCAGCACCCGGGACAGGGGGCTAGGCGAGCAGTACTTC
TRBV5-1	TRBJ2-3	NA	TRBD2	CASSLRLAGDLTQYF	TGCGCCAGCAGCCTAAGACTAGCGGGCGACCTTACGCAGTATTTT
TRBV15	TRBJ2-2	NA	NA	CATSYEKAGELFF	TGTGCCACCAGCTACGAGAAGGCCGGGGAGCTGTTTTTT
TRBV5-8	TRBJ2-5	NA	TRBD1	CASSFGTGGRETQYF	TGTGCCAGCAGCTTCGGGACAGGGGGCCGAGAGACCCAGTACTTC
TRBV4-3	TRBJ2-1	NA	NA	CASSQEAGDTVYNEQFF	TGCGCCAGCAGCCAAGAGGCGGGGGACACGGTTTACAATGAGCAGTTCTTC
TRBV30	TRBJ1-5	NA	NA	CAWSISRLNQPQHF	TGTGCCTGGAGTATTTCCAGATTAAATCAGCCCCAGCATTTT
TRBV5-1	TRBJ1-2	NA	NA	CASSLNEGANYGYTF	TGCGCCAGCAGCTTGAATGAGGGGGCTAACTATGGCTACACCTTC
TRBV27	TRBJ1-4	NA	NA	CASRLVGGGATNEKLFF	TGTGCCAGCAGATTAGTAGGGGGAGGTGCAACTAATGAAAAACTGTTTTTT
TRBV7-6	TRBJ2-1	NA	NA	CASTLGAAPYNEQFF	TGTGCCAGCACCTTAGGAGCAGCCCCCTACAATGAGCAGTTCTTC
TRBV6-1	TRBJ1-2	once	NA	CASSRGGFYGYTF	TGTGCCAGCAGCCGCGGTGGCTTCTATGGCTACACCTTC
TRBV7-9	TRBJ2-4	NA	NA	CASSLVGVTNGKNIQYF	TGTGCCAGCAGCTTAGTCGGAGTAACTAATGGCAAAAACATTCAGTACTTC
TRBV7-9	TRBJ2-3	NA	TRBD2	CASSQGLAGVVQDTQYF	TGTGCCAGCAGCCAGGGACTAGCGGGAGTCGTTCAAGATACGCAGTATTTT
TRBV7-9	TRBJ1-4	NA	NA	CASSYWSGPLRPEKLFF	TGTGCCAGCAGCTACTGGTCGGGCCCACTCCGGCCCGAAAAACTGTTTTTT
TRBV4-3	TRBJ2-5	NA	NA	CASSQGTEETQYF	TGCGCCAGCAGCCAAGGGACCGAAGAGACCCAGTACTTC
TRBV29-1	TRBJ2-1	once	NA	CSVRGTSQEQFF	TGCAGCGTCCGAGGGACATCCCAGGAGCAGTTCTTC
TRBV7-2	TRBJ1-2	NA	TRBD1	CASSSRQGGGYTF	TGTGCCAGCAGCTCCCGACAGGGAGGTGGCTACACCTTC
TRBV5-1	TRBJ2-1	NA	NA	CASSSAGLGTFDEQFF	TGCGCCAGCAGCTCTGCGGGGTTAGGGACATTTGATGAGCAGTTCTTC
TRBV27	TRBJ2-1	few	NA	CASSRRPYNEQFF	TGTGCCAGCAGTAGGAGGCCGTACAATGAGCAGTTCTTC
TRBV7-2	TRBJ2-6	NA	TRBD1	CASSYRGGANVLTF	TGTGCCAGCAGCTACAGGGGTGGGGCCAACGTCCTGACTTTC
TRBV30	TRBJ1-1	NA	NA	CAWRTSGGWTEAFF	TGTGCCTGGAGGACCTCGGGGGGCTGGACTGAAGCTTTCTTT
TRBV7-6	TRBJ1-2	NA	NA	CASSLYNYGYTF	TGTGCCAGCAGCTTATATAACTATGGCTACACCTTC
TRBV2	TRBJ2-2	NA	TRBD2	CASSRTSGRFAGELFF	TGTGCCAGCAGCCGGACTAGCGGGAGGTTCGCCGGGGAGCTGTTTTTT
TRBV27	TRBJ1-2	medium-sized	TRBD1	CASSSLGQGYGYTF	TGTGCCAGCAGTTCCTTGGGACAGGGGTATGGCTACACCTTC
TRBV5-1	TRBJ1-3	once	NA	CASSRRDGNTIYF	TGCGCCAGCAGCCGACGGGATGGAAACACCATATATTTT
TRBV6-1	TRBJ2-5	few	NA	CASSLSRAQETQYF	TGTGCCAGCAGTCTCAGTCGGGCACAAGAGACCCAGTACTTC